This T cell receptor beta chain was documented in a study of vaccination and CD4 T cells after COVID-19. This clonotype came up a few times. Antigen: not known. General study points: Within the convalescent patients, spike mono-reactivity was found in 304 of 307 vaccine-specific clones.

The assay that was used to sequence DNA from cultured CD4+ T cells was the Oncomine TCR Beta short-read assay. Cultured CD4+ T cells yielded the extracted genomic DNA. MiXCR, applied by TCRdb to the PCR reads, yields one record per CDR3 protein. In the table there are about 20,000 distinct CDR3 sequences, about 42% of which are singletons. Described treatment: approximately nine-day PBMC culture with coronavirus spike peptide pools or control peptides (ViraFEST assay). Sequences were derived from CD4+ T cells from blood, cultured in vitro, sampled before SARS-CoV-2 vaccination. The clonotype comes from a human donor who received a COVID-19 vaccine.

The CDR3 nucleotides are TGTGCCAGCAGCGGGACCAACACTGAAGCTTTCTTT. This sequence encodes CASSGTNTEAFF. The J gene is TRBJ1-1, the V gene TRBV7-3; a weak D match, TRBD1 (5 bases). Germline lookup yields CDR1 SGHTA and CDR2 FQGTGA. The CDR3 consists of 12 residues. V gave up 5 bases and J gave up 2 bases, with 6 bases separating them.